One and the same sample provided the 10 T cell receptor beta chains below, sequenced in a study of cytomegalovirus exposure and HLA in healthy donors. Primers: 60 Vbeta forward and 13 Jbeta reverse. Generated by immunoSEQ multiplex PCR, the TCRdb table keeps only in-frame clones and is missing some. This repertoire shows about 190,000 clones, 65% to 75% found once; its top ten account for approximately 4.6%. Specimen: PBMCs. The origin of the receptors is a man aged 25 to 40 in good health and CMV-seropositive.

The chain is built from TRBV7-2 and TRBJ2-3; 8 nucleotides line up with TRBD1. Losses at the gene ends were 2 bases for V and 1 base for J; bases not matched to a gene: 5. The CDR3 runs 16 residues. In germline, CDR1 is SGHTA, CDR2 FQGNSA. CDR3 sequence reads: CASSLPQGEGTDTQYF. The CDR3, as DNA: TGTGCCAGCAGCTTACCACAGGGGGAGGGCACAGATACGCAGTATTTT. Supplemented by reference TRBV7-2 and TRBJ2-3, the full variable domain reads GAGVSQSPSNKVTEKGKDVELRCDPISGHTALYWYRQSLGQGLEFLIYFQGNSAPDKSGLPSDRFSAERTGGSVSTLTIQRTQQEDSAVYLCASSLPQGEGTDTQYFGPGTRLTVL.

The chain recombines TRBV14 with TRBJ2-7; D is perhaps TRBD2 (5 bases). CDR1 SGHDN and CDR2 FVKESK come from the germline V gene. V lost 3 bases to trimming and J lost 0 bases, with 9 bases between them. This CDR3 is 14 amino acids long. In DNA form, the CDR3 reads TGTGCCAGCAGCCAGAGCGGAAACTCCTACGAGCAGTACTTC. Protein product: CASSQSGNSYEQYF.

About this clone: One end of the junction varies from germline; a read error may be responsible. The rearrangement uses TRBV7-9 and TRBJ2-7; tentative D call: TRBD1 (6 bases). CDR1 is SEHNR, CDR2 FQNEAQ, per germline (reference sequence). The CDR3 length is 16 residues. The DNA of the CDR3 is TGTTCCAGCAGCCCAACGGTAGGGGACATCCCCTACGAGCAGTACTTC. It is translated as CSSSPTVGDIPYEQYF.

The V call is TRBV28, the J call TRBJ1-2, with D perhaps TRBD1 (6 bases). V lost 0 bases and J 4 bases, leaving 12 bases between the germline ends. This CDR3 is built from 15 residues. CDR1 and CDR2 (germline): MDHEN, SYDVKM. The CDR3 bases are TGTGCCAGCAGTTTATGGACAGGCGGTTTCTATGGCTACACCTTC. It is translated as CASSLWTGGFYGYTF.

The V call is TRBV19, the J call TRBJ2-5; D is uncertain. Deletions cut 5 bases from V and 5 bases from J, with 12 bases between. Germline CDR1 and CDR2: LNHDA and SQIVND (reference sequence). The CDR3 is made up of 13 amino acids. The CDR3 coding sequence is TGTGCCAGTAGTCTTCAGATTCAGGAGACCCAGTACTTC. It is translated as CASSLQIQETQYF.

The chain uses TRBV28 and TRBJ2-7; D is undetermined. This CDR3 has 13 residues. The germline V and J ends were trimmed by 3 bases and 4 bases, with 10 bases remaining between them. The V gene's germline CDR1 is MDHEN and CDR2 SYDVKM. The CDR3: CASSFPGTYEQYF. CDR3 bases: TGTGCCAGCAGTTTCCCAGGTACTTACGAGCAGTACTTC.

V gene TRBV13 combines with J gene TRBJ2-4; D is possibly TRBD2 (6 bases). The CDR3 runs 14 residues. Germline V lookup: CDR1 PRHDT, CDR2 FYEKMQ (reference sequence). V was trimmed by 3 bases and J by 6 bases, leaving 12 bases between them. The chain's CDR3 is CASSLGVGGNIQYF. The CDR3 nucleotides read TGTGCCAGCAGCTTGGGGGTCGGGGGAAACATTCAGTACTTC.

CDR3 residues: CASSQGESYGYTF. DNA of the CDR3: TGCGCCAGCAGCCAAGGAGAGAGTTATGGCTACACCTTC. The V and J genes are TRBV4-3 and TRBJ1-2; D gene ambiguous. This CDR3 comprises 13 residues. Germline V lookup: CDR1 LGHNA, CDR2 YSLEER. The V gene lost 1 base and the J gene lost 5 bases, with 8 bases spanning the gap.

The V call is TRBV18, the J call TRBJ1-2; 7 bases align to TRBD1. Per germline, CDR1 KGHSH and CDR2 LQKENI. V lost 3 bases and J lost 0; bases outside the gene matches: 10. The CDR3 length is 17 residues. The CDR3 sequence: CASSPPGQIGPNYGYTF. The CDR3 DNA reads as TGTGCCAGCTCACCCCCGGGACAGATCGGACCTAACTATGGCTACACCTTC.

The rearrangement joins TRBV19 to TRBJ1-5, with D perhaps matching TRBD1 (5 bases). CDR1 is LNHDA and CDR2 is SQIVND in the germline V gene (reference sequence). Trimming took 3 bases from V and 4 from J, leaving 13 bases between them. The CDR3 totals 15 residues. The CDR3 reads CASSIVSGVNQPQHF. DNA of the CDR3: TGTGCCAGTAGTATCGTTTCGGGGGTAAATCAGCCCCAGCATTTT.